What follows is one T cell receptor (beta chain) and its context. Its antigen is currently unknown. This CDR3 is 15 amino acids long. The germline V gene has CDR1 MDHEN and CDR2 SYDVKM. V shed 11 bases and J 6 bases; nucleotides not matched to a gene: 14. The data originate from a study of regulatory and conventional T cells in RAG deficiency. Study outcomes and limitations: Shannon entropy fell and Simpson indices rose in RAG-deficient patients. Shorter CDR3s in all patient subsets; >85% Treg-Tconv overlap in Omenn.

Profiled with immunoSEQ multiplex PCR; TCRdb holds only in-frame clones, not every one. Of more than 5,500 clones listed, roughly four fifths are singletons. These same data were also listed under a study on regulatory T cells. This second report adds: Primers: 52 TRBV forward and 13 TRBJ reverse. Skewed V and J usage and few unique V-J pairs marked patient repertoires, most in Tregs.

The gene calls are TRBV28 and TRBJ2-1, with 9 positions matching TRBD2. This sequence originates from a human donor in good health. What was sequenced was CD8+ T cells sorted from blood. The CDR3 bases are TGTGCCGCCAAAGGGGCGGGGGGGCCTGGCAATGAGCAGTTCTTC. Translated: CAAKGAGGPGNEQFF.